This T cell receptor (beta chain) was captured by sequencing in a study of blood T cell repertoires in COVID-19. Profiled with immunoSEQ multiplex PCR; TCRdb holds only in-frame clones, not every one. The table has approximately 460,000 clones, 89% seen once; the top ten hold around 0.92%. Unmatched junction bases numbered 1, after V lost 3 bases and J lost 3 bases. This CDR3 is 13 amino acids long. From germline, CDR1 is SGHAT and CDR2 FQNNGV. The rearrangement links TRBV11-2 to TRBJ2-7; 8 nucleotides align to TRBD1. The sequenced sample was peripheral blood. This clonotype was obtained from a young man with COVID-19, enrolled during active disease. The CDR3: CASSFTGGYEQYF. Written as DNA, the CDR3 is TGTGCCAGCAGCTTTACAGGGGGCTACGAGCAGTACTTC.